Presented here are 20 T cell receptor beta chains from one specimen sequenced in a study of T cells in Graves' hyperthyroidism and ophthalmopathy. Amplification of TCR beta CDR3 regions was performed using RNA transcripts as template. An initial round of RT-PCR targeting the TCR CDR3 relied on the HTBI primer set. MiXCR, run by TCRdb on the multiplex PCR reads, gives a single entry per CDR3 protein. The sample carries around 690,000 distinct CDR3 sequences, 17% recorded once. The source material was blood. These receptors originate from a middle-aged man with Graves' hyperthyroidism.

With regard to this clonotype: Mismatch with germline at one junction end may stem from a read error. This sequence joins TRBV7-7 and TRBJ2-1, with TRBD1 matching 10 bases. This CDR3 is built from 16 residues. The germline V gene encodes CDR1 SSHAT and CDR2 FNYEAQ (reference sequence). The CDR3 DNA follows: TGTGCTAGCAGCCCGGGCGACAGGGGGCTGGGGGATGAGCAGTTCTTC. Protein sequence: CASSPGDRGLGDEQFF.

Regarding this clonotype: This clone may be a read error of a much larger clone one base away. The V call is TRBV18, the J call TRBJ1-6; D call uncertain. CDR3 length: 15 amino acids. Looked up from germline, CDR1 is KGHSH and CDR2 is LQKENI. V was trimmed by 0 bases and J by 8 bases, leaving 11 bases between them. In nucleotides, the CDR3 is TGTGCCAGCTCACCACCGCAGGTGAGGGATTCACCCCTCCACTTT. It translates to CASSPPQVRDSPLHF.

This clonotype was seen repeatedly, ten times or more. The V gene is TRBV12-3 or TRBV12-4, the J gene TRBJ2-2; D is unclear. The CDR3 runs 13 residues. Trimming left V 6 bases short and J 2 bases short, with 7 bases between. CDR3 coding DNA: TGTGCCAGCAGGACTGTAAACACCGGGGAGCTGTTTTTT. Protein sequence: CASRTVNTGELFF.

This clonotype occurred many times. J is TRBJ2-7 and V is TRBV27; possibly TRBD2 for D (6 bases). Trimming removed 5 bases from V and 2 bases from J, with 16 bases in between. Germline V gives CDR1 MNHEY, CDR2 SMNVEV (reference sequence). This CDR3 spans 15 amino acids. The CDR3, as DNA: TGTGCCAGCAGTCCCCGCAGGACTACCGCCTACGAGCAGTACTTC. Translation: CASSPRRTTAYEQYF.

This clonotype has a count of ten or more. V gene TRBV2 combines with J gene TRBJ1-2; 7 nucleotides line up with TRBD1. Germline V CDR1 and CDR2: SNHLY, FYNNEI. The junction had 11 bases not matched to a gene; V was cut back by 6 bases and J by 4 bases. The CDR3 totals 15 residues. The DNA of the CDR3 is TGTGCCAGCAGGGGGAGAAAACAGGGGACCTATGGCTACACCTTC. This translates into CASRGRKQGTYGYTF.

The J gene is TRBJ2-7, the V gene TRBV29-1; 10 positions agree with TRBD1. Germline lookup yields CDR1 SQVTM and CDR2 ANQGSEA. Trimming at V came to 7 bases and at J to 1 base, leaving 1 base not matched to a gene. This CDR3 spans 12 amino acids. The CDR3 is CSGGQGSYEQYF. CDR3 DNA: TGCAGCGGGGGACAGGGGTCCTACGAGCAGTACTTC.

The rearrangement uses TRBV5-1 and TRBJ2-3; 7 bases match TRBD1. With V trimmed by 5 bases and J by 0 bases, 9 bases remained unmatched. Germline V gene sequence: CDR1 SGHRS, CDR2 YFSETQ. The CDR3 contains 16 residues. The CDR3, as DNA: TGCGCCAGCAGTACCTCCGGACAGGTTAGCACAGATACGCAGTATTTT. It encodes CASSTSGQVSTDTQYF.

This clonotype was seen repeatedly, ten times or more. The chain couples TRBV7-3 to TRBJ2-1, with TRBD2 as a possible D gene (7 bases). Looked up from germline, CDR1 is SGHTA and CDR2 is FQGTGA. The CDR3 is 18 amino acids. Trimming cost V 5 bases and J 7 bases, with 27 bases left between them. In nucleotides, the CDR3 is TGTGCCAGCAGCATGATCCAGGGGTTGAAGGCGGGAGAGAATGAGCAGTTCTTC. It yields the protein CASSMIQGLKAGENEQFF.

This chain uses TRBV7-9 with TRBJ1-2; D unclear. In germline, CDR1 is SEHNR, CDR2 FQNEAQ (reference sequence). Trimming took 5 bases from V and 0 from J, leaving 13 bases between them. The CDR3 is 15 residues long. The CDR3 DNA is TGTGCCAGCAGCCTTAGCGGGCGAGCTAACTATGGCTACACCTTC. Translation gives CASSLSGRANYGYTF.

This clonotype was detected ten times or more. V usage is TRBV29-1 and J usage is TRBJ2-7, with 9 bases identical to TRBD1. The length of the CDR3 is 13 residues. Germline V CDR1 and CDR2: SQVTM, ANQGSEA. With V trimmed by 4 bases and J by 6 bases, 7 bases remained unmatched. The DNA for the CDR3 is TGCAGCGTTGTAGGACAGGGGTATTTCGAGCAGTACTTC. Translated: CSVVGQGYFEQYF.

The V and J genes are TRBV27 and TRBJ2-7; 13 bases line up with TRBD2. CDR3 length: 16 amino acids. Trimming cost V 4 bases and J 6 bases; bases outside gene matches: 9. The germline CDR1 and CDR2 sequences are MNHEY and SMNVEV (reference sequence). DNA for the CDR3: TGTGCCAGCAGTTCAGGACTAGCGGGAGAGGGGAGCGAGCAGTACTTC. Encoded protein: CASSSGLAGEGSEQYF.

Many counts were recorded for this clonotype. This rearrangement joins TRBV7-2 to TRBJ2-1; tentatively, D is TRBD1 (5 bases). The V end was cut by 7 bases, the J end by 4 bases, with 17 bases between. The germline gives CDR1 SGHTA, CDR2 FQGNSA. There are 15 residues in the CDR3. CDR3 DNA: TGTGCCAGCAAAAGATCGCAGGGTGAATACAATGAGCAGTTCTTC. Translation gives CASKRSQGEYNEQFF.

This clonotype was seen a handful of times. The chain couples TRBV7-6 to TRBJ1-5; maybe TRBD1 (5 bases). V gave up 5 bases and J gave up 0 bases, with 14 bases separating them. This CDR3 is built from 16 residues. Germline CDR1 SGHVS, CDR2 FNYEAQ. CDR3 residues: CASSPWDADSNQPQHF. CDR3 nucleotides: TGTGCCAGCAGCCCTTGGGACGCCGATAGCAATCAGCCCCAGCATTTT.

J is TRBJ2-7 and V is TRBV7-9; D not resolved. Between the trimmed V and J ends, which lost 3 bases and 4 bases, there was a span of 19 bases. Germline V gives CDR1 SEHNR, CDR2 FQNEAQ (reference sequence). This CDR3 comprises 16 residues. In DNA form, the CDR3 reads TGTGCCAGCAGCTTCTTACGCCTGTCCTCCGATTACGAGCAGTACTTC. Translating it yields CASSFLRLSSDYEQYF.

This clonotype appeared many times. V gene TRBV6-2 or TRBV6-3 combines with J gene TRBJ1-2; the D is unclear. Per the germline V gene, CDR1 is MNHEY and CDR2 is SVGEGT. The ends were cut back, 6 bases at V and 1 base at J, with 12 bases in the middle. The CDR3 sequence is 14 residues long. The CDR3 region has the DNA TGTGCCAGCAGCGGTCACGGAGTTAACTATGGCTACACCTTC. The encoded protein is CASSGHGVNYGYTF.

The J gene is TRBJ2-1, the V gene TRBV7-9, with a tentative D call TRBD2 (6 bases). From germline, CDR1 is SEHNR and CDR2 FQNEAQ (reference sequence). Trimming took off 4 bases at V and 1 base at J, with 14 bases between the two ends. The CDR3 runs to 16 residues. CDR3 DNA sequence: TGTGCCAGCAGCTCGAATAAGCGGGCATCCTACAATGAGCAGTTCTTC. This sequence encodes CASSSNKRASYNEQFF. Combining the CDR3 with reference TRBV7-9 and TRBJ2-1 gives the whole variable domain DTGVSQNPRHKITKRGQNVTFRCDPISEHNRLYWYRQTLGQGPEFLTYFQNEAQLEKSRLLSDRFSAERPKGSFSTLEIQRTEQGDSAMYLCASSSNKRASYNEQFFGPGTRLTVL.

This clonotype was picked up many times. The chain combines TRBV6-1 with TRBJ2-7; the match to TRBD2 covers 9 bases. The ends lost 5 bases at V and 1 base at J; junction bases unmatched: 6. Germline V gene data show CDR1 as MNHNS and CDR2 as SASEGT. The CDR3 has 15 amino acids. CDR3: CASSPQAGGSYEQYF. CDR3 nucleotides: TGTGCCAGCAGTCCACAGGCGGGAGGGTCCTACGAGCAGTACTTC.

In this sample, this clonotype turned up many times. V and J are TRBV27 and TRBJ1-2; D gene uncertain. V lost 9 bases and J lost 2, with 16 bases in between. This CDR3 spans 14 amino acids. CDR1 is MNHEY and CDR2 is SMNVEV in the germline V gene (reference sequence). CDR3 in amino acids: CASSPRGLNYGYTF. For the CDR3, the DNA is TGTGCCAGTTCCCCCAGAGGTCTGAACTATGGCTACACCTTC.

This clonotype came up many times. This chain links TRBV28 with TRBJ1-6; tentatively, D is TRBD1 (5 bases). Germline values: CDR1 MDHEN, CDR2 SYDVKM. The CDR3 loop spans 13 amino acids. Trimming removed 3 bases from V and 7 bases from J, with 7 bases in between. CDR3 amino acids: CASSLTANSPLHF. The CDR3 DNA follows: TGTGCCAGCAGTTTGACAGCCAATTCACCCCTCCACTTT.

This rearrangement joins TRBV24-1 to TRBJ2-7; 11 positions agree with TRBD2. This CDR3 spans 16 amino acids. Germline V gene sequence: CDR1 KGHDR, CDR2 SFDVKD. V was pared by 5 bases and J by 3 bases, with 8 bases of the junction left unmatched. The CDR3 DNA reads as TGTGCCACCAGTGGACCAGGGACTAGCGGTTACTACGAGCAGTACTTC. Amino acid sequence: CATSGPGTSGYYEQYF.